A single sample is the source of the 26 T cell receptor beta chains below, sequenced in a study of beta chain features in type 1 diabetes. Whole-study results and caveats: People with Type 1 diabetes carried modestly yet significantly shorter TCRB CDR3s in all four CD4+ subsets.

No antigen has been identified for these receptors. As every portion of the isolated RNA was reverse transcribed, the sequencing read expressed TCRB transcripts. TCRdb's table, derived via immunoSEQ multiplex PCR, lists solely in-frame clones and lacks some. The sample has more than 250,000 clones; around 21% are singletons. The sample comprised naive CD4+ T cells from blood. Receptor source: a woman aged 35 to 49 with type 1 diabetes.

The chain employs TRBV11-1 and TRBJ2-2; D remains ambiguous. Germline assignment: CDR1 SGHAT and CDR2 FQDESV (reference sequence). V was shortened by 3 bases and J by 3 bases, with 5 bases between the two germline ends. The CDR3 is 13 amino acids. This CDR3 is CASSFFDTGELFF. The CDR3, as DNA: TGTGCCAGCAGCTTCTTCGACACCGGGGAGCTGTTTTTT.

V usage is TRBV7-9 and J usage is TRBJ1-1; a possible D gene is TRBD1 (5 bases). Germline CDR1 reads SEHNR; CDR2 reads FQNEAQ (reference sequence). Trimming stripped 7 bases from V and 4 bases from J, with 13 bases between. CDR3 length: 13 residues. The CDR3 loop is CASTKQEFTEAFF. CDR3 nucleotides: TGTGCCAGCACGAAACAGGAGTTCACTGAAGCTTTCTTT.

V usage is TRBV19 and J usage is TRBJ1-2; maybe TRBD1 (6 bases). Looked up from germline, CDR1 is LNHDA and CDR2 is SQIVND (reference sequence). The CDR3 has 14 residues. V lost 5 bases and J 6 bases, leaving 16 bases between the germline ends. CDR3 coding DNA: TGTGCCAGTAGTCGCGGCAGGGGTCTTGATGGCTACACCTTC. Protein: CASSRGRGLDGYTF.

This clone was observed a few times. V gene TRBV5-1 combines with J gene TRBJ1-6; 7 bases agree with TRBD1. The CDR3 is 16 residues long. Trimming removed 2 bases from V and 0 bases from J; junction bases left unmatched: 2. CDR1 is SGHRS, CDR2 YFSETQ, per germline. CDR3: CASSLQGSSYNSPLHF. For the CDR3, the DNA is TGCGCCAGCAGCTTACAGGGGAGCTCCTATAATTCACCCCTCCACTTT.

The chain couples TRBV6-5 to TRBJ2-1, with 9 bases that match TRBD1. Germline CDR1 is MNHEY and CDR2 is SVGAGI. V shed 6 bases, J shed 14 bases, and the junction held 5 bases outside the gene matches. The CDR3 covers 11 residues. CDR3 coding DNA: TGTGCCAGCAGCCGACAGGGGGGGGAGTTCTTC. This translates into CASSRQGGEFF.

The CDR3 is CASSIGQVATGELFF. The CDR3 nucleotides are TGTGCCAGTAGTATAGGACAGGTAGCCACCGGGGAGCTGTTTTTT. The chain employs TRBV19 and TRBJ2-2; D possibly corresponds to TRBD1 (6 bases). The CDR3 consists of 15 residues. Trimming removed 1 base from V and 4 bases from J, with 10 bases in between. CDR1 and CDR2 from the germline V gene are LNHDA and SQIVND (reference sequence).

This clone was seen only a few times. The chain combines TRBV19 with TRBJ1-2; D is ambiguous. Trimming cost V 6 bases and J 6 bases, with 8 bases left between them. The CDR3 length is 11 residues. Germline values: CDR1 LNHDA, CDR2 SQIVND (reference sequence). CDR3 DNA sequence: TGTGCCAGTAGGATTACAGATGGCTACACCTTC. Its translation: CASRITDGYTF.

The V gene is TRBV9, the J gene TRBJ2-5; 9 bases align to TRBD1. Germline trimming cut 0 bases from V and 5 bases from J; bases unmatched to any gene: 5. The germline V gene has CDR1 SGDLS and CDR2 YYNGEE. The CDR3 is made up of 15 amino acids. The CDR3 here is CASSVDTGGRETQYF. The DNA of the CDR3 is TGTGCCAGCAGCGTAGACACAGGGGGCAGGGAGACCCAGTACTTC.

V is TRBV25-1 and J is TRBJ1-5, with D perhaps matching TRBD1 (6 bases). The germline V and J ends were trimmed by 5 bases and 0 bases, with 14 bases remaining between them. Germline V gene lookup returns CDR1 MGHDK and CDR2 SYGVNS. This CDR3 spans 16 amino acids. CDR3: CASSPRTVSSNQPQHF. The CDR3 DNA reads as TGTGCCAGCAGTCCGAGGACAGTCTCTAGCAATCAGCCCCAGCATTTT.

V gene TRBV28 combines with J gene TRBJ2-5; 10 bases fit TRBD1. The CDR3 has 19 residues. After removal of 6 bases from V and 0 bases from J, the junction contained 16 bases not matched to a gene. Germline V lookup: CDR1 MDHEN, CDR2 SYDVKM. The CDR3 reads CASSLGLARGQGYQETQYF. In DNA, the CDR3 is TGTGCCAGCAGCCTGGGGTTGGCCCGGGGACAGGGGTACCAAGAGACCCAGTACTTC.

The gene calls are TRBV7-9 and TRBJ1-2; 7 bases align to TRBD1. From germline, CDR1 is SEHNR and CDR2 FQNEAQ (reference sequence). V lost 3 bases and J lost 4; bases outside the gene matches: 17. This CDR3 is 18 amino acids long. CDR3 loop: CASSLEGTDDGLGYGYTF. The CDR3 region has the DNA TGTGCCAGCAGCTTGGAGGGGACAGACGACGGTTTGGGCTATGGCTACACCTTC.

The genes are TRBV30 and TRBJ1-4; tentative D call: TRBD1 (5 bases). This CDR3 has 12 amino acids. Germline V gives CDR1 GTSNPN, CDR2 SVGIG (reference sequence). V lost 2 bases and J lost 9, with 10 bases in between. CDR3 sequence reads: CAWSRQSQKLFF. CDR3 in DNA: TGTGCCTGGAGTAGACAGTCCCAAAAACTGTTTTTT. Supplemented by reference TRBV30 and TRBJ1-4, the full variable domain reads SQTIHQWPATLVQPVGSPLSLECTVEGTSNPNLYWYRQAAGRGLQLLFYSVGIGQISSEVPQNLSASRPQDRQFILSSKKLLLSDSGFYLCAWSRQSQKLFFGSGTQLSVL.

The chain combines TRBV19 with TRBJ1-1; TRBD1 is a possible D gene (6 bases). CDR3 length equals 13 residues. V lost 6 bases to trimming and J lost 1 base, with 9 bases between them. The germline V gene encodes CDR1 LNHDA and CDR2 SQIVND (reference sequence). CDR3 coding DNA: TGTGCCAGTAGCCAGGGACAGAACACTGAAGCTTTCTTT. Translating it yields CASSQGQNTEAFF.

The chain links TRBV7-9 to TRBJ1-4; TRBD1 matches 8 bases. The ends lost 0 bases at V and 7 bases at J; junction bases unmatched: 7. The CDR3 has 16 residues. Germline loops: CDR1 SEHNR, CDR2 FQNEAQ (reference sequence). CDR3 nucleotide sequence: TGTGCCAGCAGCTTAGCCGGACAGGGTAGGGCTGAAAAACTGTTTTTT. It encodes CASSLAGQGRAEKLFF.

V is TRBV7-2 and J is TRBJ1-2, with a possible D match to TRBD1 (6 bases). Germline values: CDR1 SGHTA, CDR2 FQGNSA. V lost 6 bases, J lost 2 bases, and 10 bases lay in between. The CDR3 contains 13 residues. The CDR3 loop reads CASRPTGNYGYTF. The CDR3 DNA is TGTGCCAGCAGGCCAACAGGGAACTATGGCTACACCTTC.

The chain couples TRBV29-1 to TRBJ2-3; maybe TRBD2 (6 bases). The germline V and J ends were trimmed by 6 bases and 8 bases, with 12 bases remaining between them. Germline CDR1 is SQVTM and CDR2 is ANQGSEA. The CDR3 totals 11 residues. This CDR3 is CSVEGTGTQYF. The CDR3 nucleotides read TGCAGCGTGGAGGGGACGGGTACGCAGTATTTT.

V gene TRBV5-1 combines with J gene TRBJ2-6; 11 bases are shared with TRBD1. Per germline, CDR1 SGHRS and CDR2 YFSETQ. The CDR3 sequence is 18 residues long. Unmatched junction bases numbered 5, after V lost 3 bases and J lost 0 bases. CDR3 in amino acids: CASSSPGQGDSGANVLTF. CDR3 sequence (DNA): TGCGCCAGCAGCTCTCCGGGACAGGGGGACTCTGGGGCCAACGTCCTGACTTTC.

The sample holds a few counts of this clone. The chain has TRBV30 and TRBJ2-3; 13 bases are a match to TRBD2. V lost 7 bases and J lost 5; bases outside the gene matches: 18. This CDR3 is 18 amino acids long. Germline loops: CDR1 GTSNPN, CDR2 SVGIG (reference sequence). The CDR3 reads CAFPGTSGTPGGLDTQYF. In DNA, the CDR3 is TGTGCCTTTCCCGGGACTAGCGGGACGCCGGGCGGACTAGATACGCAGTATTTT.

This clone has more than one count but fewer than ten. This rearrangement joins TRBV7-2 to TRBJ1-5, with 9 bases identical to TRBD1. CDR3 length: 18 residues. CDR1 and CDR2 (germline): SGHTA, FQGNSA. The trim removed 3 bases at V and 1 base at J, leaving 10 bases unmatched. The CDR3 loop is CASSFSGTGYASNQPQHF. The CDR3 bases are TGTGCCAGCAGCTTCTCCGGGACAGGGTACGCGAGCAATCAGCCCCAGCATTTT. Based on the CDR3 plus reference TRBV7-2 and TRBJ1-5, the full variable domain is GAGVSQSPSNKVTEKGKDVELRCDPISGHTALYWYRQSLGQGLEFLIYFQGNSAPDKSGLPSDRFSAERTGGSVSTLTIQRTQQEDSAVYLCASSFSGTGYASNQPQHFGDGTRLSIL.

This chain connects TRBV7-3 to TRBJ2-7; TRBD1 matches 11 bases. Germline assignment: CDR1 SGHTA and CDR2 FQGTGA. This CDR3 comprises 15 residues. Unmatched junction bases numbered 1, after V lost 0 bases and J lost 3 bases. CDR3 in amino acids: CASSLTGTGGYEQYF. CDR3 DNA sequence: TGTGCCAGCAGCTTAACCGGGACAGGGGGCTACGAGCAGTACTTC. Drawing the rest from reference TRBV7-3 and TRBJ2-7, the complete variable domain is GAGVSQTPSNKVTEKGKYVELRCDPISGHTALYWYRQSLGQGPEFLIYFQGTGAADDSGLPNDRFFAVRPEGSVSTLKIQRTERGDSAVYLCASSLTGTGGYEQYFGPGTRLTVT.

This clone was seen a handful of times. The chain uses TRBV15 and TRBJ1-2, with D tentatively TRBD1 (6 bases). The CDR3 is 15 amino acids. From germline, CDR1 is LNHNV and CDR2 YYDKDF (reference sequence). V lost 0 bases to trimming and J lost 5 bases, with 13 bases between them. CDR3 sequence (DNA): TGTGCCACCAGCAGAGATAACCAGGGGTGGTATGGCTACACCTTC. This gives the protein CATSRDNQGWYGYTF.

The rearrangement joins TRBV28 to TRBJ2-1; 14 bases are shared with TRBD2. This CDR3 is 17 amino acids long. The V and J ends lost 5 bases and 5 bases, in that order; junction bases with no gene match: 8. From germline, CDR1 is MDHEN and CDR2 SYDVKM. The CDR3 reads CASSTSGTSGGNNEQFF. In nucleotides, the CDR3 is TGTGCCAGCAGTACTTCCGGGACTAGCGGGGGAAACAATGAGCAGTTCTTC.

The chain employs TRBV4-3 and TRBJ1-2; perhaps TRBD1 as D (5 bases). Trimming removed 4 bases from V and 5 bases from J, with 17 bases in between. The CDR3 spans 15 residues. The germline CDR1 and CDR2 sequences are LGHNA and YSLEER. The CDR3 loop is CASSPHGQIEYGYTF. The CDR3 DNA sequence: TGCGCCAGCAGCCCCCACGGACAAATTGAGTATGGCTACACCTTC.

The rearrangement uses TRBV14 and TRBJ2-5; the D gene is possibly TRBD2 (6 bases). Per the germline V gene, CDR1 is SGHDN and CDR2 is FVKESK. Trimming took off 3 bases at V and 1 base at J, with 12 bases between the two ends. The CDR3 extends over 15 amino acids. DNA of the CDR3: TGTGCCAGCAGCCAGGGACTGACTTCCCAAGAGACCCAGTACTTC. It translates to CASSQGLTSQETQYF.

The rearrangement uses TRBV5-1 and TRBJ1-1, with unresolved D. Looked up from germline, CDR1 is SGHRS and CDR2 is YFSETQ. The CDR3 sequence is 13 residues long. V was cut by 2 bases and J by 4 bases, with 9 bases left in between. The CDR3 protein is CASSFPGGTEAFF. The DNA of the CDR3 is TGCGCCAGCAGCTTCCCGGGAGGCACTGAAGCTTTCTTT.

The CDR3 DNA reads as TGTGCCAGCTGGGCGGGAGGGCGTAACAATGAGCAGTTCTTC. Its translation: CASWAGGRNNEQFF. The rearrangement links TRBV11-2 to TRBJ2-1; TRBD2 matches at 9 bases. Germline assignment: CDR1 SGHAT and CDR2 FQNNGV. The CDR3 loop spans 14 amino acids. Trimming cost V 8 bases and J 5 bases; bases outside gene matches: 7.